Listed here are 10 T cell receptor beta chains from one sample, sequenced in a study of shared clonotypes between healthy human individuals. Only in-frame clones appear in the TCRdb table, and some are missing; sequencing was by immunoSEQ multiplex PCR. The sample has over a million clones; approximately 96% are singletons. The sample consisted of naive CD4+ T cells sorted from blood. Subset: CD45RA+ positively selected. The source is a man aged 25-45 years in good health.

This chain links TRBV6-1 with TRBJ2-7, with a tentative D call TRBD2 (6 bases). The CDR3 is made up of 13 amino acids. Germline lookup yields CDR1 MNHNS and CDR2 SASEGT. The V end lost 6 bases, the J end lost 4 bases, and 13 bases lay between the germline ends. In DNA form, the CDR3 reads TGTGCCAGCAGCCGGGACGGGACTTACGAGCAGTACTTC. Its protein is CASSRDGTYEQYF.

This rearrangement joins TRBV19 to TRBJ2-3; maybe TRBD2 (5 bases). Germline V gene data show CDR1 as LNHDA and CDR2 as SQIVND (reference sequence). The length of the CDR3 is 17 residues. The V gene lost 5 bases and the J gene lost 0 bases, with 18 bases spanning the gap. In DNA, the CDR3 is TGTGCCAGTAGTGCCCAGGACTTCTACTCTAGCACAGATACGCAGTATTTT. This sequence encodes CASSAQDFYSSTDTQYF.

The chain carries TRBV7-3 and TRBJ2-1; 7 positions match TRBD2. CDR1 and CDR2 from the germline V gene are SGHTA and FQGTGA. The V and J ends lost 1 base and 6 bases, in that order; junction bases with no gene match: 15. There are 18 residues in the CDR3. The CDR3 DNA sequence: TGTGCCAGCAGCTTAAGCGGGACTACGGGCCACTCTATCAATGAGCAGTTCTTC. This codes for CASSLSGTTGHSINEQFF.

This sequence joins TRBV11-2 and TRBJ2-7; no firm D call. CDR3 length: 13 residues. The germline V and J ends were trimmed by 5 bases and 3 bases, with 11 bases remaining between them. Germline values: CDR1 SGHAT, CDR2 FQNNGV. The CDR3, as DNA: TGTGCCAGCAGCCCCCCTCGGCGCTACGAGCAGTACTTC. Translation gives CASSPPRRYEQYF.

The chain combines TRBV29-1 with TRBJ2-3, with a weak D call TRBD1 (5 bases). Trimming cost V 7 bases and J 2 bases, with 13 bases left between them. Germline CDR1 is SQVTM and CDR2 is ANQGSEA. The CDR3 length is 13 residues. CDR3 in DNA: TGCAGCGCCGGTCAGGGCCCCACAGATACGCAGTATTTT. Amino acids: CSAGQGPTDTQYF.

In nucleotides, the CDR3 is TGTGCTAGTGGTTTGGGCACCCATGGAAATGAGCAGTTCTTC. Translation gives CASGLGTHGNEQFF. This chain links TRBV12-5 with TRBJ2-1; no clear D gene. This CDR3 contains 14 residues. Germline V gene lookup returns CDR1 LGHNT and CDR2 FRNRAP. The germline V and J ends were trimmed by 1 base and 7 bases, with 11 bases remaining between them.

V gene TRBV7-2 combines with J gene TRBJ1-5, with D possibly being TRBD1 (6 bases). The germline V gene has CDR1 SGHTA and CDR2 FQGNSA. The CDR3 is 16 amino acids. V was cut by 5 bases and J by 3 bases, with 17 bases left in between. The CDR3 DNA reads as TGTGCCAGCAGCCCAAGTCCCCCAGGGGACAATCAGCCCCAGCATTTT. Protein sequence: CASSPSPPGDNQPQHF.

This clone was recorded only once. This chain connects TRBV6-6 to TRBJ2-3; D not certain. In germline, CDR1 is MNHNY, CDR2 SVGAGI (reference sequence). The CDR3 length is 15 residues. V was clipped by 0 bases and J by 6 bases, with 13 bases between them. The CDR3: CASSYSILNQDTQYF. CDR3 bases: TGTGCCAGCAGTTACTCGATTCTTAACCAGGATACGCAGTATTTT.

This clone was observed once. The CDR3 loop reads CASSQEDDEQYF. CDR3 nucleotides: TGCGCCAGCAGCCAGGAGGATGACGAGCAGTACTTC. The chain has TRBV5-1 and TRBJ2-7; D is possibly TRBD2 (5 bases). Trimming removed 4 bases from V and 5 bases from J, with 10 bases in between. This CDR3 is built from 12 residues. Germline CDR1 reads SGHRS; CDR2 reads YFSETQ.

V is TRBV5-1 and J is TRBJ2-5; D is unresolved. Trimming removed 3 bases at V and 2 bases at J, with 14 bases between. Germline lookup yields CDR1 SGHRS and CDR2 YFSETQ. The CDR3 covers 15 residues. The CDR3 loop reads CASSSPFLGQETQYF. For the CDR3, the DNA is TGCGCCAGCAGCTCACCATTTCTAGGACAAGAGACCCAGTACTTC.